Here is one T cell receptor (beta chain) with its context. As yet, its antigen is unknown. The treatment is: oral pan-JAK inhibitor, 5-10 mg twice daily. As the sequencing template, cDNA was produced by extracting RNA and reverse transcribing it. TCRdb's copy holds only in-frame clones and misses some; the assay was immunoSEQ multiplex PCR. Counted here are about 200,000 clones, about three fifths occurring once; the ten biggest clones make up around 3%. The V end was cut by 7 bases, the J end by 5 bases, with 17 bases between. Germline values: CDR1 SQVTM, CDR2 ANQGSEA. The CDR3 has 13 residues. This specimen belongs to a study of CD8+ T cells in alopecia areata. General study points: Scalp clonality decreased significantly with tofacitinib, and so did expanded CD8+ clones among the top 100.

The source material was CD4+ T cells sorted from blood, sampled at week 4, from a patient treated with tofacitinib. The rearrangement uses TRBV29-1 and TRBJ2-5; a possible D gene is TRBD2 (6 bases). This receptor was taken from a human donor with alopecia areata. The CDR3 is CSERPEGMETQYF. For the CDR3, the DNA is TGCAGCGAACGTCCGGAGGGGATGGAGACCCAGTACTTC.